What follows are 28 T cell receptor beta chains derived from one specimen sequenced in a study of cytomegalovirus exposure and HLA in healthy donors. Both 60 Vbeta primers and 13 Jbeta primers went into the PCR. Some clones are missing from TCRdb's copy, which holds only in-frame ones; the method was immunoSEQ multiplex PCR. The sample has 80,000 or so clones. The sample comprised PBMCs. The origin of the receptors is a woman in her twenties or thirties in good health and CMV-seronegative.

This chain links TRBV7-9 with TRBJ2-1, with 15 bases identical to TRBD2. Germline assignment: CDR1 SEHNR and CDR2 FQNEAQ (reference sequence). The CDR3 is 17 amino acids. V lost 5 bases, J lost 5 bases, and 7 bases stayed unmatched. The CDR3 coding sequence is TGTGCCAGCAGCCAAGGGACTAGCGGGAGGCTGAACAATGAGCAGTTCTTC. It translates to CASSQGTSGRLNNEQFF.

The chain uses TRBV4-1 and TRBJ2-2; TRBD1 aligns across 9 bases. CDR3 length: 16 amino acids. The V gene's germline CDR1 is MGHRA and CDR2 YSYEKL. With V trimmed by 0 bases and J by 9 bases, 8 bases remained unmatched. The CDR3 nucleotides are TGCGCCAGCAGCCAAGACCGGACAGGGGCGGTCCGGGAGCTGTTTTTT. Its translation is CASSQDRTGAVRELFF.

The rearrangement joins TRBV18 to TRBJ1-2; no clear D gene. Deletions cut 3 bases from V and 3 bases from J, with 8 bases between. CDR3 length equals 13 residues. CDR1 KGHSH and CDR2 LQKENI come from the germline V gene. CDR3 in amino acids: CASSPGRDYGYTF. CDR3 DNA sequence: TGTGCCAGCTCACCCGGGAGGGACTATGGCTACACCTTC.

The chain joins TRBV5-6 to TRBJ2-2; tentatively, D is TRBD1 (5 bases). The CDR3 contains 14 residues. Trimming shortened V by 5 bases and J by 5 bases, and 13 bases separated the two germline ends. Germline CDR1 is SGHDT and CDR2 is YYEEEE. DNA for the CDR3: TGTGCCAGCAGGATGGGCCCAGGGACCGGGGAGCTGTTTTTT. Its protein is CASRMGPGTGELFF.

The rearrangement links TRBV4-1 to TRBJ1-1; D is uncertain. The CDR3 loop spans 15 amino acids. Per the germline V gene, CDR1 is MGHRA and CDR2 is YSYEKL. V lost 4 bases and J 5 bases, leaving 17 bases between the germline ends. CDR3 amino acids: CASSLSRVSPTEAFF. The CDR3 DNA reads as TGCGCCAGCAGCCTATCCCGGGTGTCCCCAACTGAAGCTTTCTTT.

V gene TRBV4-1 combines with J gene TRBJ2-3, with D possibly being TRBD2 (7 bases). Germline V CDR1 and CDR2: MGHRA, YSYEKL. The V gene lost 1 base and the J gene lost 4 bases, with 15 bases spanning the gap. The CDR3 consists of 16 residues. DNA of the CDR3: TGCGCCAGCAGCCAAGCAGGAGGGGGGGCCGCAGATACGCAGTATTTT. This codes for CASSQAGGGAADTQYF.

This chain links TRBV7-2 with TRBJ1-2; 8 nucleotides match TRBD1. V lost 1 base, J lost 8 bases, and 3 bases stayed unmatched. The CDR3 sequence is 13 residues long. Germline values: CDR1 SGHTA, CDR2 FQGNSA. CDR3 nucleotide sequence: TGTGCCAGCAGCTTAGTAACAGGGGGAGGCTACACCTTC. This gives the protein CASSLVTGGGYTF. Complete variable domain (other parts from reference TRBV7-2 and TRBJ1-2): GAGVSQSPSNKVTEKGKDVELRCDPISGHTALYWYRQSLGQGLEFLIYFQGNSAPDKSGLPSDRFSAERTGGSVSTLTIQRTQQEDSAVYLCASSLVTGGGYTFGSGTRLTVV.

This chain connects TRBV30 to TRBJ2-7, with TRBD1 as a possible D gene (5 bases). The V gene's germline CDR1 is GTSNPN and CDR2 SVGIG (reference sequence). V shed 4 bases and J shed 1 base, with 14 bases lying between them. The CDR3 has 14 residues. CDR3 bases: TGTGCCTGGAATATGAACCCAGGGTCCTACGAGCAGTACTTC. It yields the protein CAWNMNPGSYEQYF.

This chain joins TRBV5-1 and TRBJ2-1; D is possibly TRBD2 (5 bases). The CDR3 has 15 amino acids. Germline values: CDR1 SGHRS, CDR2 YFSETQ. V was clipped by 3 bases and J by 8 bases, with 18 bases between them. The DNA of the CDR3 is TGCGCCAGCAGCTCACAGACTACCCTTAGGGATGAGCAGTTCTTC. It encodes CASSSQTTLRDEQFF.

The gene calls are TRBV7-2 and TRBJ2-1, with D hard to call. CDR1 SGHTA and CDR2 FQGNSA come from the germline V gene. The CDR3 loop spans 14 amino acids. Trimming cost V 7 bases and J 8 bases, with 18 bases left between them. CDR3 nucleotides: TGTGCCAGCACCCCATCCAGGCTATTCGATGAGCAGTTCTTC. Its protein is CASTPSRLFDEQFF.

The chain combines TRBV20-1 with TRBJ2-7; no reliable D call. Trimming cost V 6 bases and J 3 bases, with 9 bases left between them. Germline-derived CDR1 and CDR2 are DFQATT and SNEGSKA (reference sequence). The CDR3 runs 11 residues. CDR3 in amino acids: CSARRGYEQYF. The CDR3 DNA reads as TGCAGTGCAAGACGAGGCTACGAGCAGTACTTC.

The rearrangement uses TRBV19 and TRBJ1-5; tentative D call: TRBD1 (6 bases). In germline, CDR1 is LNHDA, CDR2 SQIVND (reference sequence). V shed 9 bases and J shed 6 bases, with 12 bases lying between them. The CDR3 loop spans 12 amino acids. The CDR3 sequence: CASRRGSQPQHF. The CDR3 region has the DNA TGTGCCAGCCGCAGGGGATCTCAGCCCCAGCATTTT.

The chain employs TRBV7-9 and TRBJ2-7, with D possibly being TRBD2 (5 bases). The V gene lost 7 bases and the J gene lost 0 bases, with 22 bases spanning the gap. The CDR3 covers 17 residues. CDR1 is SEHNR, CDR2 FQNEAQ, per germline (reference sequence). CDR3 sequence: CASTTGLGLSSSYEQYF. The CDR3 nucleotides are TGTGCCAGCACCACCGGACTCGGCCTGTCAAGCTCCTACGAGCAGTACTTC. Supplemented by reference TRBV7-9 and TRBJ2-7, the full variable domain reads DTGVSQNPRHKITKRGQNVTFRCDPISEHNRLYWYRQTLGQGPEFLTYFQNEAQLEKSRLLSDRFSAERPKGSFSTLEIQRTEQGDSAMYLCASTTGLGLSSSYEQYFGPGTRLTVT.

The chain uses TRBV11-1 and TRBJ1-1; no firm D call. CDR3 length: 12 amino acids. Deletions cut 1 base from V and 7 bases from J, with 7 bases between. CDR1 is SGHAT, CDR2 FQDESV, per germline (reference sequence). The CDR3 nucleotides are TGTGCCAGCAGCTTAGTAGGGAGTGAAGCTTTCTTT. It yields the protein CASSLVGSEAFF.

The chain couples TRBV7-9 to TRBJ2-3; no definite D call. This CDR3 is 11 amino acids long. With 5 bases removed from V and 7 bases from J, the gap between germline ends came to 7 bases. Germline V CDR1 and CDR2: SEHNR, FQNEAQ (reference sequence). CDR3 in amino acids: CASSPQNTQYF. CDR3 coding DNA: TGTGCCAGCAGCCCTCAGAATACGCAGTATTTT.

The gene calls are TRBV25-1 and TRBJ2-5, with TRBD1 matching 10 bases. This CDR3 contains 18 residues. Germline assignment: CDR1 MGHDK and CDR2 SYGVNS. V trimming: 3 bases; J trimming: 4 bases; junction bases outside the gene matches: 14. The CDR3 nucleotides read TGTGCCAGCAGTGACCCGGGGGGACAGGGGCCTATGGGAGAGACCCAGTACTTC. Translated: CASSDPGGQGPMGETQYF. Combining the CDR3 with reference TRBV25-1 and TRBJ2-5 gives the whole variable domain EADIYQTPRYLVIGTGKKITLECSQTMGHDKMYWYQQDPGMELHLIHYSYGVNSTEKGDLSSESTVSRIRTEHFPLTLESARPSHTSQYLCASSDPGGQGPMGETQYFGPGTRLLVL.

The V call is TRBV5-1, the J call TRBJ1-1; 7 positions agree with TRBD1. This CDR3 is built from 14 residues. Germline-derived CDR1 and CDR2 are SGHRS and YFSETQ. Trimming cost V 3 bases and J 0 bases; bases outside gene matches: 2. The CDR3 loop is CASSWDSMNTEAFF. In DNA, the CDR3 is TGCGCCAGCAGCTGGGACAGCATGAACACTGAAGCTTTCTTT.

The chain joins TRBV6-1 to TRBJ1-2, with 11 bases lining up with TRBD1. This CDR3 is 17 amino acids long. Germline loops: CDR1 MNHNS, CDR2 SASEGT. The V and J ends lost 2 bases and 0 bases, in that order; junction bases with no gene match: 5. CDR3 region: CASSEWGTGGTNYGYTF. Here the CDR3 DNA reads TGTGCCAGCAGTGAATGGGGGACAGGGGGAACTAACTATGGCTACACCTTC.

The CDR3 DNA sequence: TGCGCCAGCAGAGGCGGGCTTAGTAGCTCCTACGAGCAGTACTTC. Residues: CASRGGLSSSYEQYF. This rearrangement joins TRBV5-1 to TRBJ2-7; the D gene is possibly TRBD2 (5 bases). There are 15 residues in the CDR3. With 5 bases removed from V and 0 bases from J, the gap between germline ends came to 15 bases. Germline loops: CDR1 SGHRS, CDR2 YFSETQ.

The chain couples TRBV5-1 to TRBJ2-1; D perhaps matches TRBD2 (5 bases). The germline gives CDR1 SGHRS, CDR2 YFSETQ. V shed 5 bases and J shed 10 bases, with 13 bases lying between them. This CDR3 has 12 amino acids. This chain's CDR3 is CASSIGGREQFF. In DNA, the CDR3 is TGCGCCAGCAGTATCGGAGGTAGAGAGCAGTTCTTC. The variable domain in full, completed from reference TRBV5-1 and TRBJ2-1, reads KAGVTQTPRYLIKTRGQQVTLSCSPISGHRSVSWYQQTPGQGLQFLFEYFSETQRNKGNFPGRFSGRQFSNSRSEMNVSTLELGDSALYLCASSIGGREQFFGPGTRLTVL.

CDR3 sequence reads: CASSSPWGTGQETQYF. The CDR3 nucleotides are TGTGCCAGCAGCTCACCTTGGGGGACAGGCCAAGAGACCCAGTACTTC. This sequence joins TRBV5-6 and TRBJ2-5; 8 bases map to TRBD1. The CDR3 is made up of 16 amino acids. V trimming: 3 bases; J trimming: 1 base; junction bases outside the gene matches: 8. The germline gives CDR1 SGHDT, CDR2 YYEEEE. Drawing the rest from reference TRBV5-6 and TRBJ2-5, the complete variable domain is DAGVTQSPTHLIKTRGQQVTLRCSPKSGHDTVSWYQQALGQGPQFIFQYYEEEERQRGNFPDRFSGHQFPNYSSELNVNALLLGDSALYLCASSSPWGTGQETQYFGPGTRLLVL.

The chain couples TRBV29-1 to TRBJ1-1, with 8 bases fitting TRBD1. The CDR3 totals 14 residues. The V gene's germline CDR1 is SQVTM and CDR2 ANQGSEA. Trimming took 3 bases from V and 0 from J; bases not matched to a gene: 3. The CDR3 spells CSVDRGLMNTEAFF. In nucleotides, the CDR3 is TGCAGCGTTGACAGGGGGCTCATGAACACTGAAGCTTTCTTT.

This chain joins TRBV6-1 and TRBJ2-3; TRBD2 matches at 10 bases. The CDR3 covers 15 residues. The V segment lost 10 bases and the J segment 2 bases; nucleotides outside the gene matches: 9. Germline CDR1 MNHNS, CDR2 SASEGT. CDR3 sequence (DNA): TGTGCCATTGACCCACTAGCGGGGCCCACAGATACGCAGTATTTT. Encoded protein: CAIDPLAGPTDTQYF.

The V gene is TRBV28, the J gene TRBJ1-1; no reliable D call. The CDR3 consists of 14 residues. Germline CDR1 is MDHEN and CDR2 is SYDVKM. V lost 6 bases and J 1 base, leaving 12 bases between the germline ends. The CDR3 region is CASSRDTGNTEAFF. The CDR3 DNA sequence: TGTGCCAGCAGCCGCGACACCGGGAACACTGAAGCTTTCTTT.

The J gene is TRBJ2-7, the V gene TRBV7-8; D is unresolved. The CDR3 spans 16 residues. V lost 1 base, J lost 5 bases, and 18 bases lay in between. CDR1 is SGHVS and CDR2 is FQNEAQ in the germline V gene. The CDR3 reads CASSLVPAGVMNEQYF. CDR3 nucleotide sequence: TGTGCCAGCAGCTTAGTTCCGGCCGGAGTAATGAACGAGCAGTACTTC.

The gene calls are TRBV4-2 and TRBJ2-2; D is uncertain. Germline CDR1 is LGHNA and CDR2 is YNFKEQ. CDR3 size: 17 residues. Trimming shortened V by 0 bases and J by 7 bases, and 18 bases separated the two germline ends. The DNA for the CDR3 is TGTGCCAGCAGCCAAGATCCCTCTAGAGGCGTTCTCGGGGAGCTGTTTTTT. Translating it yields CASSQDPSRGVLGELFF.

The chain is built from TRBV5-1 and TRBJ1-1; TRBD1 aligns across 8 bases. Germline loops: CDR1 SGHRS, CDR2 YFSETQ. CDR3 length equals 15 residues. The junction had 6 bases not matched to a gene; V was cut back by 4 bases and J by 1 base. The CDR3 region is CASSRTGTGNTEAFF. The CDR3, as DNA: TGCGCCAGCAGCCGCACCGGGACAGGGAACACTGAAGCTTTCTTT.

The rearrangement uses TRBV7-9 and TRBJ2-5; D might be TRBD1 (6 bases). There are 16 residues in the CDR3. V lost 5 bases to trimming and J lost 2 bases, with 18 bases between them. Looked up from germline, CDR1 is SEHNR and CDR2 is FQNEAQ (reference sequence). DNA of the CDR3: TGTGCCAGCAGCCCGAGACCCACAGGGTTACAAGAGACCCAGTACTTC. Its translation is CASSPRPTGLQETQYF.